Ten or more counts support the clone carrying this T cell receptor beta chain. Its antigen remains unknown. One base away lies a much larger clone, so this may be a sequencing read error. The iRepertoire nested amplicon-rescue multiplex PCR amplified TCR alpha and beta CDR3s from RNA. One-step reverse transcription and amplification started from approximately 100-400 ng of tissue mRNA or PBMC total RNA. One entry per CDR3 protein, called by TCRdb with MiXCR from the multiplex PCR reads. The table includes 44,000 or so distinct CDR3 sequences, 20% to 25% detected once. The data originate from a study of glioma-infiltrating T cells. Points from the study as a whole: Above-expected tissue-blood divergence occurred in all gliomas, most in low-grade ones. Tissue and blood shared very few CDR3 sequences.

Germline CDR1 is MDHEN and CDR2 is SYDVKM. The CDR3 runs 14 residues. The chain couples TRBV28 to TRBJ2-3, with D tentatively TRBD2 (5 bases). The sequence was collected from a human donor with low-grade glioma or glioblastoma, undergoing nonglioma brain surgery, or in good health (not recorded which). Material for sequencing was glioma tissue, nonneoplastic brain tissue, or PBMCs (not recorded which). The CDR3 loop is CAGSFASRTDTQYF. CDR3 bases: TGTGCCGGCAGTTTCGCTAGCCGCACAGATACGCAGTATTTT. The full variable domain, with the rest looked up from reference TRBV28 and TRBJ2-3, is DVKVTQSSRYLVKRTGEKVFLECVQDMDHENMFWYRQDPGLGLRLIYFSYDVKMKEKGDIPEGYSVSREKKERFSLILESASTNQTSMYLCAGSFASRTDTQYFGPGTRLTVL.